At least ten counts were recorded for the clone carrying this T cell receptor (beta chain). The sample has other DNA sequences that encode this CDR3 too. The repertoire was sequenced with immunoSEQ multiplex PCR; TCRdb's copy has only in-frame clones and lacks some. This table holds some 130,000 clones, roughly 81% found once. This record comes from a study of cytomegalovirus exposure and HLA in healthy donors. Germline CDR1 reads SGHRS; CDR2 reads YFSETQ. CDR3 length: 15 residues. Unmatched junction bases numbered 2, after V lost 2 bases and J lost 4 bases. Source material: PBMCs. The clonotype originates from a woman aged 25 to 39 in good health and CMV-seronegative. This sequence joins TRBV5-1 and TRBJ2-1; 11 bases map to TRBD1. DNA of the CDR3: TGCGCCAGCAGCTTAGGGACAGGGGGTTACAATGAGCAGTTCTTC. It specifies CASSLGTGGYNEQFF. The variable domain in full, completed from reference TRBV5-1 and TRBJ2-1, reads KAGVTQTPRYLIKTRGQQVTLSCSPISGHRSVSWYQQTPGQGLQFLFEYFSETQRNKGNFPGRFSGRQFSNSRSEMNVSTLELGDSALYLCASSLGTGGYNEQFFGPGTRLTVL.